This paragraph reports one T cell receptor beta chain. This clonotype was observed a handful of times. Its antigen specificity is not known. Base-call qualities are not available, and no considerably larger clone is one nucleotide away. The sample originates from a study of blood T cells in healthy people across ages (dated by TCRdb to the mid-2010s). For context, the study as a whole: In model experiments, template switching captured about one uniquely barcoded TCR beta cDNA molecule for every two T cells. Donors were grouped into four age groups: young (average roughly 15 years), middle-aged (39), aged (around 60) and long-lived (about 82). Using deep sequencing normalized with unique cDNA molecular identifiers, the study measured how TCR beta repertoire diversity changes with age. Two additional independent replicas of 1 million unique cDNA reads from the same blood draw were analyzed for two donors (one aged 18 to 29 and one aged 80 or older). To avoid experimental bias, donors of different ages were randomly spread across the sequencing lanes. Summary of the overall study and its limitations: Since profiling was done on bulk unsorted PBMCs, naive and antigen-experienced compartments could not be conclusively compared. As age increased, observed TCR beta diversity per million T cells dropped in a roughly linear way, and a significant reduction was already evident by age 40. Estimates of total diversity based on one million sequenced T cells were regarded as lower bounds and as underestimates. Compared with the aged group, more naive CD4+ T cells, fewer expanded clones and increased TCR diversity were shown by the long-lived group, suggesting age selection. Donor CMV infection status was unknown, potentially confounding age-related changes in expanded clonotypes. A strong correlation was found between observed TCR beta diversity and the percentage of naive T cells measured by flow cytometry.

The library was produced with 5' RACE. Sequencing was performed on an Illumina HiSeq 2500. The second PCR ran for roughly 7 to 11 cycles and used a J-beta primer mix along with a sample-barcoded 5' primer. A unique molecular identifier was introduced onto each TCR beta cDNA molecule by a template-switch 5' adaptor carrying 12 random nucleotides. At least 2.5 million CDR3-containing paired-end reads were obtained from each sample. All of the RNA was converted into first-strand cDNA using the Mint cDNA synthesis kit, with a TRBC-specific oligonucleotide serving as the primer. Following uracil-DNA glycosylase treatment, all cDNA underwent a first 18-cycle PCR with the universal primers M1SS and BC2_uni_R. The original methods were these. For normalization, 1 million high-quality reads were randomly selected from each sample, with every read carrying a distinct molecular identifier. Instead of being binned into consensus sequences, reads with shared molecular identifiers were discarded. MiTCR, with a Q25 quality threshold and the strictest error-elimination algorithm, was used for CDR3 identification, clonotype clustering and error correction. A nonparametric unseen species model using Euler transformation provided a lower-bound estimate of total TCR beta diversity. TCRdb reworked the public reads: Q25 trimming with fastp, MiXCR clone assembly, productive beta chains retained. Duplicate CDR3 protein sequences are folded into a single record with the most common DNA and genes. The V and J calls shown here were made by TCRdb, not taken from the authors' results. This sample lists some 1.5 million distinct CDR3 sequences; around 40% were detected once. The ten largest clones capture 4% of the sample.

Systemically healthy Caucasian individuals from Russia, 39 in total and aged about 6 to 95 years, were included as donors. Each donor gave 8 to 10 milliliters of peripheral blood, drawn into EDTA-treated Vacutainer tubes. PBMCs were isolated by Ficoll-Paque density-gradient centrifugation, with at least 6.5 million obtained per sample. Total RNA, at least 6 micrograms per sample, was extracted from PBMCs with Trizol reagent. For every donor, an aliquot of PBMCs went through flow cytometry to measure the percentages of naive CD45RAhigh/CD27high T cells. The CDR3, from cysteine to phenylalanine, totals 14 residues. The DNA shown is the 42-base CDR3, in frame from base 1. Deletion took 5 bases off V and 2 bases off J, with a span of 13 bases between the germline ends. CDR1 and CDR2 (SQVTM, ANQGSEA) derive from the germline V gene.

This TCR derives from a woman between 18 and 29 years old in good health. The receptor chain draws on TRBV29-1 and TRBJ2-1; the D segment cannot be called with confidence. The sample taken for sequencing was blood. The CDR3 here reads CSVLDQKTYNEQFF. The DNA is as follows: TGCAGCGTTTTAGACCAGAAAACCTACAATGAGCAGTTCTTC.